Listed here are 17 T cell receptor beta chains from one sample, sequenced in a study of blood T cells in healthy people across ages. A second PCR of roughly 7 to 11 cycles used a sample-barcoded 5' primer and a J-beta primer mix. TCRdb re-derived calls from the 5' RACE reads in MiXCR, one entry per CDR3 protein. Of under 1,000,000 distinct CDR3 sequences detected, about 37% appear once; the ten largest clones hold around 13%. The sample was blood. The receptors come from a man aged 18 to 35 in good health.

This clonotype has at least ten counts. This sequence joins TRBV4-1 and TRBJ2-5; TRBD1 is a possible D gene (6 bases). This CDR3 region has 15 residues. Trimming took off 4 bases at V and 0 bases at J, with 12 bases between the two ends. Germline CDR1 is MGHRA and CDR2 is YSYEKL. The DNA of the CDR3 is TGCGCCAGCAGCCCCCAGGACAGAAACCAAGAGACCCAGTACTTC. It is translated as CASSPQDRNQETQYF.

With respect to this clonotype: An end of the junction does not agree with germline; a read error may underlie this. This sequence joins TRBV5-1 and TRBJ2-3; D call uncertain. The CDR3 has 10 residues. CDR1 is SGHRS and CDR2 is YFSETQ in the germline V gene. The CDR3 nucleotides are TGCGCCAGCAGCCCAGATACGCACTATTTT. Translation gives CASSPDTHYF.

This clonotype has at least ten counts. The J gene is TRBJ2-7, the V gene TRBV6-4, with 11 bases lining up with TRBD1. Germline CDR1 is MRHNA and CDR2 is SNTAGT. V gave up 7 bases and J gave up 0 bases; unmatched junction bases: 8. The CDR3 totals 16 residues. The CDR3 loop reads CASITSGQGVSYEQYF. CDR3 DNA: TGTGCCAGCATAACGTCGGGACAGGGGGTCTCCTACGAGCAGTACTTC.

The J gene is TRBJ2-7, the V gene TRBV7-2; 8 bases line up with TRBD2. The J segment lost 10 bases and the V segment lost 6 bases, leaving 17 bases of the junction unmatched. CDR3 length: 15 amino acids. CDR1 SGHTA and CDR2 FQGNSA come from the germline V gene. The CDR3, as DNA: TGTGCCAGCAGTTCGGGAGTAGCGGGGCCCAGGGCCCAGTACTTC. It encodes CASSSGVAGPRAQYF.

In its sample, this clonotype was seen many times. The chain combines TRBV10-3 with TRBJ2-5, with D unresolved. The ends were cut back, 6 bases at V and 4 bases at J, with 12 bases in the middle. The CDR3 is made up of 13 amino acids. The germline gives CDR1 ENHRY, CDR2 SYGVKD. CDR3 sequence (DNA): TGTGCCATCAGGGCGGAGTTCGGAGAGACCCAGTACTTC. Its protein is CAIRAEFGETQYF.

As DNA, the CDR3 is TGTGCCAGCAGCTTATCTTTGCAGGGCGGTTCCACCTTC. Translation: CASSLSLQGGSTF. V is TRBV7-9 and J is TRBJ1-2; D is perhaps TRBD1 (5 bases). V lost 2 bases and J lost 13, with 17 bases in between. CDR1 is SEHNR, CDR2 FQNEAQ, per germline (reference sequence). The CDR3 has 13 residues.

The gene calls are TRBV5-1 and TRBJ2-3, with 13 bases lining up with TRBD2. This CDR3 contains 20 residues. CDR1 and CDR2 (germline): SGHRS, YFSETQ. The V segment lost 3 bases and the J segment 1 base; nucleotides outside the gene matches: 14. CDR3 nucleotide sequence: TGCGCCAGCAGCTCCTATAAGACTAGCGGGGGGCCTCTACGCACAGATACGCAGTATTTT. Translation gives CASSSYKTSGGPLRTDTQYF. Full variable domain (outside the CDR3, taken from reference TRBV5-1 and TRBJ2-3): KAGVTQTPRYLIKTRGQQVTLSCSPISGHRSVSWYQQTPGQGLQFLFEYFSETQRNKGNFPGRFSGRQFSNSRSEMNVSTLELGDSALYLCASSSYKTSGGPLRTDTQYFGPGTRLTVL.

In DNA, the CDR3 is TGTGCCAGCAGCTTGGGCGGAGGGTATATCAATCAGCCCCAGCATTTT. Amino acids: CASSLGGGYINQPQHF. V and J are TRBV5-5 and TRBJ1-5; the D is unclear. Per germline, CDR1 SGHKS and CDR2 YYEKEE (reference sequence). The CDR3 runs 16 residues. V gave up 0 bases and J gave up 3 bases, with 13 bases separating them.

This clonotype was found many times. The J gene is TRBJ2-7, the V gene TRBV5-1, with TRBD2 identical over 7 bases. Unmatched junction bases numbered 12, after V lost 4 bases and J lost 5 bases. CDR3 length: 15 residues. CDR1 and CDR2 (germline): SGHRS, YFSETQ. The CDR3 here is CASSLGGGSGHEQYF. As DNA, the CDR3 is TGCGCCAGCAGCCTTGGGGGGGGTTCGGGCCACGAGCAGTACTTC.

This clonotype has ten or more counts. The J gene is TRBJ2-1, the V gene TRBV20-1, with D unclear. V was trimmed by 3 bases and J by 10 bases, leaving 13 bases between them. CDR1 and CDR2 from the germline V gene are DFQATT and SNEGSKA (reference sequence). This CDR3 comprises 12 residues. The CDR3 loop reads CSARRSLGEQFF. The DNA of the CDR3 is TGCAGTGCTAGGAGATCGCTCGGGGAGCAGTTCTTC.

The CDR3 protein is CASRLSRGDYNEQFF. The CDR3 DNA reads TGTGCCAGCAGATTGTCCCGGGGAGACTACAATGAGCAGTTCTTC. The chain is built from TRBV6-5 and TRBJ2-1; D perhaps matches TRBD2 (5 bases). Trimming removed 6 bases at V and 3 bases at J, with 15 bases between. The CDR3 has 15 amino acids. Germline assignment: CDR1 MNHEY and CDR2 SVGAGI.

This clonotype occurred a few times. V usage is TRBV4-1 and J usage is TRBJ1-2; 8 positions agree with TRBD1. The germline CDR1 and CDR2 sequences are MGHRA and YSYEKL. This CDR3 has 15 residues. Unmatched junction bases numbered 8, after V lost 0 bases and J lost 8 bases. CDR3 protein: CASSQEPTGGGGYTF. The DNA of the CDR3 is TGCGCCAGCAGCCAAGAACCTACAGGGGGTGGGGGCTACACCTTC.

For the CDR3, the DNA is TGTGCCAGCAGGGAACGGGACACAATGAACACTGAAGCTTTCTTT. Its protein is CASRERDTMNTEAFF. The chain couples TRBV5-5 to TRBJ1-1; perhaps TRBD1 as D (6 bases). The CDR3 runs 15 residues. CDR1 and CDR2 (germline): SGHKS, YYEKEE (reference sequence). The V end was cut by 5 bases, the J end by 0 bases, with 14 bases between. Full variable domain (rest looked up from reference TRBV5-5 and TRBJ1-1): DAGVTQSPTHLIKTRGQQVTLRCSPISGHKSVSWYQQVLGQGPQFIFQYYEKEERGRGNFPDRFSARQFPNYSSELNVNALLLGDSALYLCASRERDTMNTEAFFGQGTRLTVV.

The CDR3 nucleotides read TGCGCCAGCAGCTTGGAGGCTGGGAGGTACGAGCAGTACTTC. Translated, it gives CASSLEAGRYEQYF. V usage is TRBV5-1 and J usage is TRBJ2-7, with D perhaps matching TRBD2 (6 bases). Germline assignment: CDR1 SGHRS and CDR2 YFSETQ. This CDR3 is 14 amino acids long. Trimming stripped 0 bases from V and 4 bases from J, with 11 bases between.

Ten or more counts support this clonotype. CDR3 protein: CSATSPGGDGYTF. For the CDR3, the DNA is TGCAGTGCCACCTCCCCAGGGGGCGATGGCTACACCTTC. This chain links TRBV20-1 with TRBJ1-2, with TRBD1 matching over 8 bases. The CDR3 extends over 13 amino acids. V gave up 6 bases and J gave up 6 bases; unmatched junction bases: 9. Germline V lookup: CDR1 DFQATT, CDR2 SNEGSKA (reference sequence).

This clonotype was counted between two and nine times. The J gene is TRBJ2-4, the V gene TRBV6-5; TRBD2 might be the D (6 bases). The CDR3 loop spans 15 amino acids. V shed 6 bases and J shed 13 bases, with 25 bases lying between them. CDR1 and CDR2 from the germline V gene are MNHEY and SVGAGI. The CDR3 nucleotides are TGTGCCAGCAGATTGGGACTTAGCCCCTACAATGAGCAGTACTTC. The encoded protein is CASRLGLSPYNEQYF.

This clonotype was seen a few times. A much larger clone lies one base from this, so it may be a read error. The chain joins TRBV20-1 to TRBJ2-1; D possibly corresponds to TRBD1 (6 bases). Trimming took off 7 bases at V and 7 bases at J, with 11 bases between the two ends. Germline V lookup: CDR1 DFQATT, CDR2 SNEGSKA (reference sequence). The CDR3 has 11 amino acids. The CDR3 loop is CSVQGSNEQFF. The CDR3 nucleotides are TGCAGTGTACAGGGTTCGAATGAGCAGTTCTTC.